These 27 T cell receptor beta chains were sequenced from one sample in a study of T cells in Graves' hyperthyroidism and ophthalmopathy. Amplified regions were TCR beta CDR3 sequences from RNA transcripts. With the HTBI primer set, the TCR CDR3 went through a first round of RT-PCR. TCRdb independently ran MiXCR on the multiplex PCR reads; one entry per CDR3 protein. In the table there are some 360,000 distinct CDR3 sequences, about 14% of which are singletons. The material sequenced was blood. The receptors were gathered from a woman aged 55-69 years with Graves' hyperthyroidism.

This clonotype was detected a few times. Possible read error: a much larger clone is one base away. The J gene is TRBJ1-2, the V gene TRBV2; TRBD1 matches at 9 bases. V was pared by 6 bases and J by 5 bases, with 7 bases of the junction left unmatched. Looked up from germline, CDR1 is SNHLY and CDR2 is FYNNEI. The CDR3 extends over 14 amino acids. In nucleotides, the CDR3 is TGTGCCAGCAGAGGCGACAGGGGGTGGTATGGCTACACCTTC. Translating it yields CASRGDRGWYGYTF.

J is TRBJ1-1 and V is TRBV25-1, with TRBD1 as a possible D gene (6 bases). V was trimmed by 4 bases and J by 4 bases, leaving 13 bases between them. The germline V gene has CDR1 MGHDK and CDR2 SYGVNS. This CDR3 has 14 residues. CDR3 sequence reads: CASSGSAGATEAFF. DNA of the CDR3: TGTGCCAGCAGTGGCTCCGCGGGGGCCACTGAAGCTTTCTTT.

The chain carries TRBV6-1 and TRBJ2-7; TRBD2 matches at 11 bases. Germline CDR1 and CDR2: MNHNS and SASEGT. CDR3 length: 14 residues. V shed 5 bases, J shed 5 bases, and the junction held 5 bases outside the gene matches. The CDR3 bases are TGTGCCAGCAGTCTAGCGGGGGGTAGCGACGAGCAGTACTTC. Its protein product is CASSLAGGSDEQYF.

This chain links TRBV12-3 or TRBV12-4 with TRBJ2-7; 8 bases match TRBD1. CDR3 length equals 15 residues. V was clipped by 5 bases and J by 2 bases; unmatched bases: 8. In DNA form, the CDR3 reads TGTGCCAGCAGTACAGGGGGGCCCGATACCTACGAGCAGTACTTC. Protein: CASSTGGPDTYEQYF.

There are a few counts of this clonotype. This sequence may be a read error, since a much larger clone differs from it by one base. DNA for the CDR3: TGTGCCAGCAGTGGAGTATCCTACGAGCAGTTCTTC. Translated: CASSGVSYEQFF. This chain connects TRBV6-2 or TRBV6-3 to TRBJ2-7; the D is unclear. The J call may be wrong; the DNA end is better matched by TRBJ2-1. Germline CDR1 reads MNHEY; CDR2 reads SVGEGT. The CDR3 runs to 12 residues.

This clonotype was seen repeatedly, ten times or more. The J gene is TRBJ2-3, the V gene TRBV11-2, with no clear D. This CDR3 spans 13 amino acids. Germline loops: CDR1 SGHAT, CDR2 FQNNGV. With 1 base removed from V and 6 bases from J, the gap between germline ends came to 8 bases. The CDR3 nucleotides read TGTGCCAGCAGCTTAGTATACGTGGATACGCAGTATTTT. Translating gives CASSLVYVDTQYF.

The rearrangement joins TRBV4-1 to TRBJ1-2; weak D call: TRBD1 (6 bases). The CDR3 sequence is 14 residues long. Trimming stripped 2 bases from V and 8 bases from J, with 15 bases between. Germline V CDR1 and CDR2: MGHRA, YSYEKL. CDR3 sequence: CASSQLGQDGGYTF. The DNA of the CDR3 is TGCGCCAGCAGCCAATTGGGACAAGACGGAGGCTACACCTTC.

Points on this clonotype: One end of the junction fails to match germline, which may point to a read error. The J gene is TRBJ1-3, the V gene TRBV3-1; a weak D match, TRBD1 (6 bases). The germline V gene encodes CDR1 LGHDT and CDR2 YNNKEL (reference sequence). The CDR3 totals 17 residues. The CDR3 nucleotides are TGTGCCAGCAGCCAAGGTCCCCTCCCGGGGGCTGGGAACACCATATATTTT. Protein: CASSQGPLPGAGNTIYF.

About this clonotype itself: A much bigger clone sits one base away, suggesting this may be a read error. DNA of the CDR3: TGTGGCAGCAGCTCCGAGGGGGTTTTGTTGTACACTGAAGCTTTCTTT. Translation: CGSSSEGVLLYTEAFF. The rearrangement links TRBV5-5 to TRBJ1-1, with D possibly TRBD1 on 6 matching bases. The CDR3 has 16 amino acids. CDR1 is SGHKS, CDR2 YYEKEE, per germline (reference sequence).

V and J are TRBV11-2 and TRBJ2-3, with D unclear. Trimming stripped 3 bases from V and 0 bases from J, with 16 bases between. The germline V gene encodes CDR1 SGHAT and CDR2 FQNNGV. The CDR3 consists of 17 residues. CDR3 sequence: CASSLAARALSTDTQYF. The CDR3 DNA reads TGTGCCAGCAGCTTGGCCGCCCGAGCCCTTAGCACAGATACGCAGTATTTT.

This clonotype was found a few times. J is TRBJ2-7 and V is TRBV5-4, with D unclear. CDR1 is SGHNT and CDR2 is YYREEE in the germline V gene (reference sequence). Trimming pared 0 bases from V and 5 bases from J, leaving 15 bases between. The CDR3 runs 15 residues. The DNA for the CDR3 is TGTGCCAGCAGCTTGGGGAACCTCATCGGAGACGAGCAGTACTTC. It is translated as CASSLGNLIGDEQYF.

This CDR3 is CASSLKGAQPQHF. CDR3 DNA sequence: TGTGCCAGCAGCTTAAAAGGGGCTCAGCCCCAGCATTTT. The chain uses TRBV7-9 and TRBJ1-5; a possible D gene is TRBD1 (5 bases). The V gene's germline CDR1 is SEHNR and CDR2 FQNEAQ (reference sequence). The CDR3 extends over 13 amino acids. V was shortened by 2 bases and J by 6 bases, with 8 bases between the two germline ends.

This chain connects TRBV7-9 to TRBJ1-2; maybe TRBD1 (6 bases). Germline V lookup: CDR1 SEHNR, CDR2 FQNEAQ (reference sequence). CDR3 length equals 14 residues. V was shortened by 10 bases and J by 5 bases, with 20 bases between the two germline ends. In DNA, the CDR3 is TGTGCCACGACAGGACCCTCAGGGGAGTATGGCTACACCTTC. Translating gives CATTGPSGEYGYTF.

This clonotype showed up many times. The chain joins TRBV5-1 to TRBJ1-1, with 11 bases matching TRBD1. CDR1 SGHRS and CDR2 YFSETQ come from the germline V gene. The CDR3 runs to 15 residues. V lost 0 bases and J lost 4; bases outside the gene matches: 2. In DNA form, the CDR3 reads TGCGCCAGCAGCTTGGGTGGGACAGGGGGCACTGAAGCTTTCTTT. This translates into CASSLGGTGGTEAFF.

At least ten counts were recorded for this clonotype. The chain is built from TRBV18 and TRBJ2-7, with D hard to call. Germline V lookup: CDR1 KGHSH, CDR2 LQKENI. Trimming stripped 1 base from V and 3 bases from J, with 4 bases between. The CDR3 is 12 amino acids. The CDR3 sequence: CASSPQSYEQYF. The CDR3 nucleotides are TGTGCCAGCTCACCACAGAGCTACGAGCAGTACTTC.

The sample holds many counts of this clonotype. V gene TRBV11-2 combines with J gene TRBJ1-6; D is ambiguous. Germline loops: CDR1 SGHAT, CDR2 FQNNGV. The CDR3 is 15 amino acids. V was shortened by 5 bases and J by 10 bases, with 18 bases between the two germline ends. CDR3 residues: CASSARFGSYSPLHF. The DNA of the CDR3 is TGTGCCAGCAGCGCAAGGTTCGGCAGTTACTCACCCCTCCACTTT.

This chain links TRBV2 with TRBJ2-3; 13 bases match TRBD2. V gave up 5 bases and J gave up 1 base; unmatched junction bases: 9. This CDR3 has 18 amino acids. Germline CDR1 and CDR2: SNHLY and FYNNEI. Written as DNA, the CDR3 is TGTGCCAGCAGTCTTATACTAGCGGGAGGGCCAGGCACAGATACGCAGTATTTT. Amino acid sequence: CASSLILAGGPGTDTQYF. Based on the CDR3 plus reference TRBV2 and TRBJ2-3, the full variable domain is EPEVTQTPSHQVTQMGQEVILRCVPISNHLYFYWYRQILGQKVEFLVSFYNNEISEKSEIFDDQFSVERPDGSNFTLKIRSTKLEDSAMYFCASSLILAGGPGTDTQYFGPGTRLTVL.

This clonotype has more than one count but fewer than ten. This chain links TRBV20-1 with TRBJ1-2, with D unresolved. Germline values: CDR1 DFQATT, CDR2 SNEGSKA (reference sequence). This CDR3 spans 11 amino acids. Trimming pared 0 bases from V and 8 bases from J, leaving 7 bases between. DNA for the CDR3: TGCAGTGCTAGAGATGACGGGGGCTACACCTTC. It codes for CSARDDGGYTF.

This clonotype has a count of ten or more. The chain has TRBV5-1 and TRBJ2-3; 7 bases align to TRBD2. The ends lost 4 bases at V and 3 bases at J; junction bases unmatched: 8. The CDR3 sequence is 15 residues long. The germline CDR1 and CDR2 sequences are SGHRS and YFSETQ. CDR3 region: CASSPGGYSTDTQYF. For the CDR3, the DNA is TGCGCCAGCAGCCCCGGGGGGTATAGTACAGATACGCAGTATTTT.

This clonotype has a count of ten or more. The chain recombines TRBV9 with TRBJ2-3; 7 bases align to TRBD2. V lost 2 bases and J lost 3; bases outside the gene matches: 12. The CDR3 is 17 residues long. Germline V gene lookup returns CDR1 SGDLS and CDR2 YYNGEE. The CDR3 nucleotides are TGTGCCAGCAGCGTTTCCCCCCTAGCGGCTAGTACAGATACGCAGTATTTT. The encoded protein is CASSVSPLAASTDTQYF.

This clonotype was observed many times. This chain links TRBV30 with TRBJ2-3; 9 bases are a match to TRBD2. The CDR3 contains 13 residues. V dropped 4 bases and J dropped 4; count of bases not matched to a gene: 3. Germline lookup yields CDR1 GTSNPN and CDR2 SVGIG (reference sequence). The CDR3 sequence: CAWTLAGADTQYF. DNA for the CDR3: TGTGCCTGGACTTTAGCGGGAGCAGATACGCAGTATTTT.

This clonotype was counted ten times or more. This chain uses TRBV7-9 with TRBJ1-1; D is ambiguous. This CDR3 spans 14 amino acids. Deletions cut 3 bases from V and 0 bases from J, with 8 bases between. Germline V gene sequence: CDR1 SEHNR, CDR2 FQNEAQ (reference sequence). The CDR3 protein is CASSFFGVNTEAFF. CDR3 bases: TGTGCCAGCAGCTTCTTTGGGGTGAACACTGAAGCTTTCTTT.

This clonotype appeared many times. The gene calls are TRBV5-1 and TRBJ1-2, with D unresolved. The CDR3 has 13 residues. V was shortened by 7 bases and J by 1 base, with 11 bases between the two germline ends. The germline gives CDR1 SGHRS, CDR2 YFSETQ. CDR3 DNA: TGCGCCAGCCAACCGGGTTTTAACTATGGCTACACCTTC. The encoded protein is CASQPGFNYGYTF.

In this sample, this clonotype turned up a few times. The CDR3 coding sequence is TGTGCCAGCAGGTTCGGGCTAGGGGATGAGCAGTTCTTC. Translation: CASRFGLGDEQFF. The chain couples TRBV7-9 to TRBJ2-1, with D possibly being TRBD1 (5 bases). There are 13 residues in the CDR3. V dropped 6 bases and J dropped 8 bases, with 14 bases sitting between them. CDR1 is SEHNR, CDR2 FQNEAQ, per germline (reference sequence).

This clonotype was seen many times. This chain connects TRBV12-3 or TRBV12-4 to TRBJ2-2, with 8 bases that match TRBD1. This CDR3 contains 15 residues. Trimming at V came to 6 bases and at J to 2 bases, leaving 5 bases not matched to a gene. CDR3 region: CASRRTGYNTGELFF. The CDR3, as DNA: TGTGCCAGCAGGCGGACAGGGTATAACACCGGGGAGCTGTTTTTT.

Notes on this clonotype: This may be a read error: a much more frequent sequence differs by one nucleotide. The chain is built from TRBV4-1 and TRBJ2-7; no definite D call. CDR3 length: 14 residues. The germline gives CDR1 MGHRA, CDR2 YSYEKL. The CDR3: CDSSPRLSSYEQYF. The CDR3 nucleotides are TGCGACAGCAGCCCTCGCCTCAGCTCCTACGAGCAGTACTTC.

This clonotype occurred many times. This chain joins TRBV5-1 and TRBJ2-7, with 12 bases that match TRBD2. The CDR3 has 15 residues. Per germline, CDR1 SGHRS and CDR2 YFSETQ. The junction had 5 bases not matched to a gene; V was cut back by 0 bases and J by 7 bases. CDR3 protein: CASSLDPGLAGEQYF. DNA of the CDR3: TGCGCCAGCAGCTTGGATCCGGGACTAGCGGGTGAGCAGTACTTC. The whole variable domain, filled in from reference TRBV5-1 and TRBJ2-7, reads KAGVTQTPRYLIKTRGQQVTLSCSPISGHRSVSWYQQTPGQGLQFLFEYFSETQRNKGNFPGRFSGRQFSNSRSEMNVSTLELGDSALYLCASSLDPGLAGEQYFGPGTRLTVT.